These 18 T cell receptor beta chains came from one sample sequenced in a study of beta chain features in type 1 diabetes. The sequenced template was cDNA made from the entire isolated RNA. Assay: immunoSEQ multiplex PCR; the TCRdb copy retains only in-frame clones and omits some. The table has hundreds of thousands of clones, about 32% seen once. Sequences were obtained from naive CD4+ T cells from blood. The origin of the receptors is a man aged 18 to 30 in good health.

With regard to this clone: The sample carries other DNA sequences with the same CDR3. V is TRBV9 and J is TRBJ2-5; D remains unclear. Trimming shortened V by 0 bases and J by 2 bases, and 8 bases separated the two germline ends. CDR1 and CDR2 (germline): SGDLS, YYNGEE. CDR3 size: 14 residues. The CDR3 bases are TGTGCCAGCAGCGTAGGCGCAGCACAAGAGACCCAGTACTTC. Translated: CASSVGAAQETQYF.

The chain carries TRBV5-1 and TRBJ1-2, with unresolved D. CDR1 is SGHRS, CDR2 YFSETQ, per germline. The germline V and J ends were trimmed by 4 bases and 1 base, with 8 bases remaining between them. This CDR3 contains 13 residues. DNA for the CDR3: TGCGCCAGCAGCACTGACGGTAACTATGGCTACACCTTC. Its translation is CASSTDGNYGYTF. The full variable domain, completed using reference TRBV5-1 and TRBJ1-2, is KAGVTQTPRYLIKTRGQQVTLSCSPISGHRSVSWYQQTPGQGLQFLFEYFSETQRNKGNFPGRFSGRQFSNSRSEMNVSTLELGDSALYLCASSTDGNYGYTFGSGTRLTVV.

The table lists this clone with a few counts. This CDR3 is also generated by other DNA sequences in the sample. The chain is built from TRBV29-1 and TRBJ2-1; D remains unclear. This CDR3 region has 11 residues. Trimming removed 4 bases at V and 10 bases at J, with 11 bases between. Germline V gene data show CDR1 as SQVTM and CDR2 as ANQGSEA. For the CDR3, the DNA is TGCAGCGTTGGGGTAACTCCCGAGCAGTTCTTC. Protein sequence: CSVGVTPEQFF.

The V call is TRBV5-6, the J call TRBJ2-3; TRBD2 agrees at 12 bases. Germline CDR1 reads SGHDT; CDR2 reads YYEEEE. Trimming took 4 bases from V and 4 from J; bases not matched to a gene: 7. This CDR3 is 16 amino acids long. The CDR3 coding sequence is TGTGCCAGCAGCACTGGACTAGCGGGAAGGGCAGATACGCAGTATTTT. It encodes CASSTGLAGRADTQYF.

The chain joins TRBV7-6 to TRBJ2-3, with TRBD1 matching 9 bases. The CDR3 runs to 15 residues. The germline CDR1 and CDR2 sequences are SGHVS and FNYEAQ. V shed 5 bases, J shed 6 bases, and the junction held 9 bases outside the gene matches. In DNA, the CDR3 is TGTGCCAGCAGCCCCCGGACAGGGGCGAGGGATACGCAGTATTTT. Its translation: CASSPRTGARDTQYF.

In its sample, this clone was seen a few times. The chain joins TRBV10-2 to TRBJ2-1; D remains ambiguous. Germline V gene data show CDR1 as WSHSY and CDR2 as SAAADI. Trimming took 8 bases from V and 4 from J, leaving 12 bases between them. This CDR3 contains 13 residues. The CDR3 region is CASRSMGYNEQFF. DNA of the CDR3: TGCGCCAGCCGGAGTATGGGTTACAATGAGCAGTTCTTC.

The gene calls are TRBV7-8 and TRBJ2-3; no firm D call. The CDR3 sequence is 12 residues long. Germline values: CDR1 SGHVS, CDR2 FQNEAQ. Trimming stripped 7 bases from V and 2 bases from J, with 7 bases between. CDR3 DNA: TGTGCCAGCACCTCTCACACAGATACGCAGTATTTT. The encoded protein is CASTSHTDTQYF.

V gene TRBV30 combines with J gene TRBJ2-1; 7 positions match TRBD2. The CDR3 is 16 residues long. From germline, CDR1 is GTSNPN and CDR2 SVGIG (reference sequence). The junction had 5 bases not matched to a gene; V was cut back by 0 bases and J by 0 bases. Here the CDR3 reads CAWSVASGFSYNEQFF. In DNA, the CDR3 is TGTGCCTGGAGTGTGGCTAGCGGCTTCTCCTACAATGAGCAGTTCTTC.

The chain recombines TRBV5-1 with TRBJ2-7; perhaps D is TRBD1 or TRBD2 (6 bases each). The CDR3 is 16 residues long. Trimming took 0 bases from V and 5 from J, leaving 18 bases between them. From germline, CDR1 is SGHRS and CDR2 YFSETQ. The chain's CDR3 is CASSLEGGASADEQYF. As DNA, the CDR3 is TGCGCCAGCAGCTTGGAGGGGGGCGCATCGGCCGACGAGCAGTACTTC.

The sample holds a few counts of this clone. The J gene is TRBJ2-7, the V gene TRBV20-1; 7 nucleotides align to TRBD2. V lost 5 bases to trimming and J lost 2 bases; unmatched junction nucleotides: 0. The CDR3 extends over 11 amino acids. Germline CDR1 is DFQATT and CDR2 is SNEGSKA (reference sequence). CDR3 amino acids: CSAGGAYEQYF. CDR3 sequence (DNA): TGCAGTGCTGGGGGGGCCTACGAGCAGTACTTC.

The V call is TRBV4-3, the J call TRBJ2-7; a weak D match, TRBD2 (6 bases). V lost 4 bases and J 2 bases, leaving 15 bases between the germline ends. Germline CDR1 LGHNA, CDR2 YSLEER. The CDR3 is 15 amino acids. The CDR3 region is CASSRSSAVPYEQYF. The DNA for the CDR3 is TGCGCCAGCAGCCGATCTAGCGCGGTCCCCTACGAGCAGTACTTC.

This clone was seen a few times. This CDR3 reads CASRGTGDREGDTQYF. The CDR3 DNA sequence: TGTGCCAGCCGGGGGACAGGGGACCGAGAAGGAGATACGCAGTATTTT. The chain combines TRBV4-2 with TRBJ2-3, with TRBD1 matching 10 bases. Germline V gene lookup returns CDR1 LGHNA and CDR2 YNFKEQ. V shed 8 bases and J 5 bases; nucleotides not matched to a gene: 13. The CDR3 covers 16 residues.

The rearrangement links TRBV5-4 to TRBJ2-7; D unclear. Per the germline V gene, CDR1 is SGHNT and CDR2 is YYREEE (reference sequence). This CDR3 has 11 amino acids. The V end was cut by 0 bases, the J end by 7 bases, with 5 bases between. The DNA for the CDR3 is TGTGCCAGCAGCTTGGCGAGGGAGCAGTACTTC. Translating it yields CASSLAREQYF.

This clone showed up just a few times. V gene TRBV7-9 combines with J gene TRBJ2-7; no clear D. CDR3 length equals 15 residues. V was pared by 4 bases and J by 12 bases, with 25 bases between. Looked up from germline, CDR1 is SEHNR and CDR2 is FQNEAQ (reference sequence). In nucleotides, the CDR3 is TGTGCCAGCAGCTCACCCTTCGGCAGCCACGTAAAGCTGTACTTC. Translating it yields CASSSPFGSHVKLYF. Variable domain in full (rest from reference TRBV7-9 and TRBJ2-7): DTGVSQNPRHKITKRGQNVTFRCDPISEHNRLYWYRQTLGQGPEFLTYFQNEAQLEKSRLLSDRFSAERPKGSFSTLEIQRTEQGDSAMYLCASSSPFGSHVKLYFGPGTRLTVT.

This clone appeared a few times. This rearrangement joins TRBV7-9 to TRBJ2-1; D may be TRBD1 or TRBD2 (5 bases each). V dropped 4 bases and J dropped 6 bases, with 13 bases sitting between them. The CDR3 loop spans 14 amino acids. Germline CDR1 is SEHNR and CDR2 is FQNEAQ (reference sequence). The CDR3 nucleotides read TGTGCCAGCAGCTGGGACGGTCGGGGCAATGAGCAGTTCTTC. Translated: CASSWDGRGNEQFF.

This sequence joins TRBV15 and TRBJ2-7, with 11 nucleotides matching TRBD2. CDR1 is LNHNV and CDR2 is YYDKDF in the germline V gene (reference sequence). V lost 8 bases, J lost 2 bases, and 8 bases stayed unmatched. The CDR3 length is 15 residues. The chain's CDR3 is CATGVAGGLPYEQYF. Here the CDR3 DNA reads TGTGCCACCGGAGTAGCGGGAGGGCTCCCCTACGAGCAGTACTTC.

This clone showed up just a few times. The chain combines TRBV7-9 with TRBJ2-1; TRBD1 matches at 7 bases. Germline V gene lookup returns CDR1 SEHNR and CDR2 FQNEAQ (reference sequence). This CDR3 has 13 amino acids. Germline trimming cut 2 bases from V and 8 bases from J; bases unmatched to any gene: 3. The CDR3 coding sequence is TGTGCCAGCAGCTTAAGAGGGGGCGATGAGCAGTTCTTC. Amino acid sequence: CASSLRGGDEQFF.

This chain's CDR3 is CASSPDRGLTQPQHF. CDR3 in DNA: TGTGCCAGCAGCCCTGACAGGGGCCTTACTCAGCCCCAGCATTTT. V usage is TRBV7-8 and J usage is TRBJ1-5; 8 nucleotides agree with TRBD1. Germline CDR1 is SGHVS and CDR2 is FQNEAQ. Trimming removed 5 bases from V and 6 bases from J; junction bases left unmatched: 9. The CDR3 totals 15 residues.